Detailed here is one TCR beta chain. A much larger clone differs by one base, so this may be a read error. This sample is drawn from a study of CD8 T cells in ankylosing spondylitis. The CDR3 runs 14 residues. Germline CDR1 is SGHTA and CDR2 is FQGNSA. TCRdb reanalysed the 5' RACE reads using MiXCR and keeps one entry per CDR3 protein. The sample lists some 130,000 distinct CDR3 sequences; roughly 8.8% were seen once. The sample comprised blood, either unsorted or a sorted T cell fraction (not recorded which). V usage is TRBV7-2 and J usage is TRBJ2-3; D remains unclear. The sequence came from a male donor with ankylosing spondylitis or in good health (not recorded which). CDR3 protein: CSSSLPSNTDTQYF. In DNA form, the CDR3 reads TGTTCCAGCAGCTTACCGTCTAACACAGATACGCAGTATTTT.